Listed here are 14 T cell receptor beta chains from one sample, sequenced in a study of blood T cell repertoires in COVID-19. TCRdb's copy holds only in-frame clones and misses some; the assay was immunoSEQ multiplex PCR. The table has roughly 150,000 clones, about 86% seen once. Source material: peripheral blood. The receptors here all came from a woman in her 70s with acute or convalescent COVID-19.

This clone was recorded only once. This chain links TRBV6-2 or TRBV6-3 with TRBJ2-1; 9 bases agree with TRBD2. Germline V gives CDR1 MNHEY, CDR2 SVGEGT. The junction had 20 bases not matched to a gene; V was cut back by 1 base and J by 10 bases. This CDR3 is built from 19 residues. The CDR3 sequence: CASSYWREGAAGPVGEQFF. Written as DNA, the CDR3 is TGTGCCAGCAGTTACTGGCGGGAGGGAGCCGCGGGACCTGTTGGAGAGCAGTTCTTC.

The rearrangement uses TRBV5-1 and TRBJ2-1; 9 bases are shared with TRBD2. The CDR3 loop spans 15 amino acids. The V gene's germline CDR1 is SGHRS and CDR2 YFSETQ. V trimming: 5 bases; J trimming: 6 bases; junction bases outside the gene matches: 9. Here the CDR3 reads CASRLGLAGINEQFF. For the CDR3, the DNA is TGCGCCAGCAGACTGGGGCTAGCGGGAATCAATGAGCAGTTCTTC.

This clone was found once. The rearrangement uses TRBV28 and TRBJ2-2, with 9 bases identical to TRBD2. With V trimmed by 6 bases and J by 5 bases, 13 bases remained unmatched. This CDR3 has 17 amino acids. CDR1 and CDR2 from the germline V gene are MDHEN and SYDVKM. The CDR3 coding sequence is TGTGCCAGCAGATCCCCTTTAGCGGGAGTACGTACCGGGGAGCTGTTTTTT. Translated: CASRSPLAGVRTGELFF.

The V gene is TRBV6-5, the J gene TRBJ1-2; the match to TRBD1 covers 8 bases. In germline, CDR1 is MNHEY, CDR2 SVGAGI. V dropped 10 bases and J dropped 4; count of bases not matched to a gene: 14. CDR3 length: 15 amino acids. The CDR3 nucleotides read TGTGCCACCCTGAATACCGGGACAGGCATCTATGGCTACACCTTC. Its translation: CATLNTGTGIYGYTF.

The chain has TRBV5-1 and TRBJ2-3; 8 bases agree with TRBD1. CDR1 and CDR2 from the germline V gene are SGHRS and YFSETQ. V shed 5 bases, J shed 6 bases, and the junction held 11 bases outside the gene matches. The CDR3 runs 15 residues. The CDR3 sequence is CASRRDRPALDTQYF. The CDR3 DNA is TGCGCCAGCAGGAGGGACAGGCCAGCGTTGGATACGCAGTATTTT.

The genes are TRBV6-6 and TRBJ1-4, with D uncertain. With 6 bases removed from V and 13 bases from J, the gap between germline ends came to 18 bases. The CDR3 loop spans 13 amino acids. In germline, CDR1 is MNHNY, CDR2 SVGAGI (reference sequence). The CDR3, as DNA: TGTGCCAGCAGGGAGCAGGCCCTAGAGGGACTGTTTTTT. Translating gives CASREQALEGLFF.

This chain joins TRBV6-2 or TRBV6-3 and TRBJ2-3; 8 positions agree with TRBD1. Germline V gene data show CDR1 as MNHEY and CDR2 as SVGEGT. V lost 3 bases to trimming and J lost 3 bases; unmatched junction nucleotides: 5. The length of the CDR3 is 15 residues. CDR3 in amino acids: CASSYDTGGTDTQYF. The CDR3 nucleotides read TGTGCCAGCAGTTATGATACAGGGGGAACAGATACGCAGTATTTT.

The chain employs TRBV5-4 and TRBJ2-7, with TRBD1 matching 9 bases. The CDR3 covers 15 residues. The germline V gene encodes CDR1 SGHNT and CDR2 YYREEE (reference sequence). The trim removed 4 bases at V and 11 bases at J, leaving 16 bases unmatched. The CDR3 protein is CASSRPGQGSQLEYF. The CDR3 coding sequence is TGTGCCAGCAGCCGTCCGGGACAGGGTTCTCAACTGGAGTACTTC.

The table lists this clone with a count of one. The chain couples TRBV6-2 or TRBV6-3 to TRBJ2-7; 8 positions match TRBD2. Trimming at V came to 0 bases and at J to 2 bases, leaving 3 bases not matched to a gene. The CDR3 is 15 amino acids. The germline gives CDR1 MNHEY, CDR2 SVGEGT. The CDR3, as DNA: TGTGCCAGCAGTTACTCCAGCGGGAGCCCCTACGAGCAGTACTTC. Translated, it gives CASSYSSGSPYEQYF.

The chain is built from TRBV30 and TRBJ1-1; no definite D call. Trimming cost V 2 bases and J 3 bases, with 10 bases left between them. Germline assignment: CDR1 GTSNPN and CDR2 SVGIG (reference sequence). CDR3 size: 13 residues. CDR3 nucleotides: TGTGCCTGGAGTTTTTCCGACTACACTGAAGCTTTCTTT. Encoded protein: CAWSFSDYTEAFF.

V gene TRBV11-3 combines with J gene TRBJ2-2; 7 positions agree with TRBD1. The CDR3 sequence is 15 residues long. Germline-derived CDR1 and CDR2 are SGHNT and YENEEA. J lost 1 base, V lost 3 bases, and 2 bases had no gene match. In nucleotides, the CDR3 is TGTGCCAGCAGCTTTGGGACAGTGAACACCGGGGAGCTGTTTTTT. It encodes CASSFGTVNTGELFF.

This chain joins TRBV4-2 and TRBJ1-4, with 7 bases identical to TRBD1. Germline CDR1 LGHNA, CDR2 YNFKEQ. This CDR3 is 14 amino acids long. The trim removed 2 bases at V and 7 bases at J, leaving 4 bases unmatched. In nucleotides, the CDR3 is TGTGCCAGCAGCCAACAGGGGGATGTTGAAAAACTGTTTTTT. It specifies CASSQQGDVEKLFF.

This sequence joins TRBV7-9 and TRBJ2-1; no clear D. V shed 1 base and J shed 8 bases, with 6 bases lying between them. The germline V gene has CDR1 SEHNR and CDR2 FQNEAQ (reference sequence). The CDR3 covers 12 residues. Here the CDR3 reads CASSLVIHEQFF. DNA of the CDR3: TGTGCCAGCAGCTTAGTCATCCATGAGCAGTTCTTC.

V gene TRBV18 combines with J gene TRBJ1-5; no definite D call. Germline V gene lookup returns CDR1 KGHSH and CDR2 LQKENI. The ends were cut back, 3 bases at V and 0 bases at J, with 3 bases in the middle. The CDR3 has 13 amino acids. In nucleotides, the CDR3 is TGTGCCAGCTCACCCAATAGCAATCAGCCCCAGCATTTT. It encodes CASSPNSNQPQHF. The full variable domain, in which reference TRBV18 and TRBJ1-5 provide the parts outside the CDR3, is NAGVMQNPRHLVRRRGQEARLRCSPMKGHSHVYWYRQLPEEGLKFMVYLQKENIIDESGMPKERFSAEFPKEGPSILRIQQVVRGDSAAYFCASSPNSNQPQHFGDGTRLSIL.